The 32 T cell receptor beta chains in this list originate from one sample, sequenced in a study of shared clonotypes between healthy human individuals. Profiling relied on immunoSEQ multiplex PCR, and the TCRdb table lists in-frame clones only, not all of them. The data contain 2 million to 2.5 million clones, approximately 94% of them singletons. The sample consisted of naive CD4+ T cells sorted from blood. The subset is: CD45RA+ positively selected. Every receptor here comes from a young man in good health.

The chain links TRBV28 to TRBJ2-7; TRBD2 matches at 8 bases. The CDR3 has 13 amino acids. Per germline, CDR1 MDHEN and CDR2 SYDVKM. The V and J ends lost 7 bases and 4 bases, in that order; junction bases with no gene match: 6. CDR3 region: CASTAGRAYEQYF. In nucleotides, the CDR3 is TGTGCCAGCACCGCCGGGAGGGCTTACGAGCAGTACTTC.

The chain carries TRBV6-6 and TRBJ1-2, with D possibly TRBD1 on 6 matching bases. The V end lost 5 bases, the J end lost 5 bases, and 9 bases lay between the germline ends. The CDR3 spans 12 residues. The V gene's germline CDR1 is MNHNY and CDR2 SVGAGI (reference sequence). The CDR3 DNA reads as TGTGCCAGCAGTAATACAGGGTATGGCTACACCTTC. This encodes CASSNTGYGYTF.

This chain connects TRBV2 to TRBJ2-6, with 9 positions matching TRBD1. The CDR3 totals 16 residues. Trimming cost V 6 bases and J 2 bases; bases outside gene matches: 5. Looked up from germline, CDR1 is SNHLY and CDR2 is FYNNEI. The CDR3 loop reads CASRYDRGTGANVLTF. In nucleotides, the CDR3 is TGTGCCAGCAGATACGACAGGGGGACTGGGGCCAACGTCCTGACTTTC. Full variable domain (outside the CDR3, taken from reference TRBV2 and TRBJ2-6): EPEVTQTPSHQVTQMGQEVILRCVPISNHLYFYWYRQILGQKVEFLVSFYNNEISEKSEIFDDQFSVERPDGSNFTLKIRSTKLEDSAMYFCASRYDRGTGANVLTFGAGSRLTVL.

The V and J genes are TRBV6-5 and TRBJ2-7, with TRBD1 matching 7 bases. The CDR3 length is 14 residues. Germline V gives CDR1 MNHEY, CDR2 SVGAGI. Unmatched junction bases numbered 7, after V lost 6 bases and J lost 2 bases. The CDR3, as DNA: TGTGCCAGCAGGGAAGGACAGGCGGCCTACGAGCAGTACTTC. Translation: CASREGQAAYEQYF.

The CDR3 protein is CASSPGRSTDTQYF. In DNA form, the CDR3 reads TGTGCCAGCAGCCCGGGTAGAAGCACAGATACGCAGTATTTT. The V call is TRBV6-5, the J call TRBJ2-3; D ambiguous. The germline gives CDR1 MNHEY, CDR2 SVGAGI. Trimming left V 6 bases short and J 0 bases short, with 10 bases between. This CDR3 has 14 residues.

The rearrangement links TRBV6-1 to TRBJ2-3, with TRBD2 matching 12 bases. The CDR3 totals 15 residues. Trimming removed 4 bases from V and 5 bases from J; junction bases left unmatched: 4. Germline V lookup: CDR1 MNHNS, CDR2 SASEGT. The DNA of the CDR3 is TGTGCCAGCAGTGCGGCTAGCGGGGGGGGAGATACGCAGTATTTT. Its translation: CASSAASGGGDTQYF.

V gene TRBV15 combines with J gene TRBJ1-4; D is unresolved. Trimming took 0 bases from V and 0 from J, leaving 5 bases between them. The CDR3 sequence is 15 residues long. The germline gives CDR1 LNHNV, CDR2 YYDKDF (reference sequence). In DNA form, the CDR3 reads TGTGCCACCAGCAGAGACACCTCAACTAATGAAAAACTGTTTTTT. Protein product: CATSRDTSTNEKLFF.

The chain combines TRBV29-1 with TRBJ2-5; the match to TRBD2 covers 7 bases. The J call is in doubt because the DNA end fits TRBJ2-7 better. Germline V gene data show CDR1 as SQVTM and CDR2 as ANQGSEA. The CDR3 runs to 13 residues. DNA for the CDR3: TGCAGCGTGGGAGGGGCATCACTTTACGAGCAGTACTTC. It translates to CSVGGASLYEQYF.

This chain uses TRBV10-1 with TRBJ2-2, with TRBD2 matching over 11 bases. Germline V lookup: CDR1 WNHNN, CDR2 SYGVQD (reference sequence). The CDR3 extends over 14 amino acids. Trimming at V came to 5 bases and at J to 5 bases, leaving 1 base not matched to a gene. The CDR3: CASSRTSGTGELFF. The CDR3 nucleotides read TGCGCCAGCAGTAGGACTAGCGGGACCGGGGAGCTGTTTTTT.

The CDR3 reads CASSAGGACTF. Here the CDR3 DNA reads TGTGCCAGCAGTGCCGGGGGGGCCTGCACCTTC. The genes are TRBV2 and TRBJ1-2, with a tentative D call TRBD1 (6 bases). The germline CDR1 and CDR2 sequences are SNHLY and FYNNEI. The CDR3 runs 11 residues. V gave up 4 bases and J gave up 13 bases, with 13 bases separating them.

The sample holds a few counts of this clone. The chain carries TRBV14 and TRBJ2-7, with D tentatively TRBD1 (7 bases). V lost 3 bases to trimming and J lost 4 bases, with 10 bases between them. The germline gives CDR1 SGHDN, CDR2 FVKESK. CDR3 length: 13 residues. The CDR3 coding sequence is TGTGCCAGCAGCCAGGCAGGGGGGTACGAGCAGTACTTC. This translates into CASSQAGGYEQYF.

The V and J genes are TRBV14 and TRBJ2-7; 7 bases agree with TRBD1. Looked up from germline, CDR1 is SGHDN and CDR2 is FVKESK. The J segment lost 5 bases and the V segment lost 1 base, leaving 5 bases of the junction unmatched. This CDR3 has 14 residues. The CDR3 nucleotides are TGTGCCAGCAGCCAAGCCCACAGGGGCAACGAGCAGTACTTC. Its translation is CASSQAHRGNEQYF.

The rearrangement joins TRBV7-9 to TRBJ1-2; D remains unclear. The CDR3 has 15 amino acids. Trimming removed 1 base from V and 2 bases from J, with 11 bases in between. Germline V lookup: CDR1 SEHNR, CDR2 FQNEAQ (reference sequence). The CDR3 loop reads CASSLDTSPNYGYTF. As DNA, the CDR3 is TGTGCCAGCAGCTTAGACACATCACCAAACTATGGCTACACCTTC.

CDR3 DNA: TGTGCCTGGAATCCAGACCCAAAAGCCTACGAGCAGTACTTC. Translation: CAWNPDPKAYEQYF. This chain uses TRBV30 with TRBJ2-7; D ambiguous. Trimming shortened V by 4 bases and J by 2 bases, and 15 bases separated the two germline ends. Germline V gene data show CDR1 as GTSNPN and CDR2 as SVGIG (reference sequence). The CDR3 covers 14 residues.

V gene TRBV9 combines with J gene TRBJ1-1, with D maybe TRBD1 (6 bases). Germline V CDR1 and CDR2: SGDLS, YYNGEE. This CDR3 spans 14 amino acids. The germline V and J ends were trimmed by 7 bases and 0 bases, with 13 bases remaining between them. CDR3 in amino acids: CASVRDIMNTEAFF. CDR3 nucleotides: TGTGCCAGCGTCCGGGACATCATGAACACTGAAGCTTTCTTT.

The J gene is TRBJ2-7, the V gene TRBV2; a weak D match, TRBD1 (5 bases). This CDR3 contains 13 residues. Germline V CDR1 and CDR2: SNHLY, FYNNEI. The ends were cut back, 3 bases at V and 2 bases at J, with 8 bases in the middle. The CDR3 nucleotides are TGTGCCAGCAGTGACAGGGTAACCTACGAGCAGTACTTC. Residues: CASSDRVTYEQYF.

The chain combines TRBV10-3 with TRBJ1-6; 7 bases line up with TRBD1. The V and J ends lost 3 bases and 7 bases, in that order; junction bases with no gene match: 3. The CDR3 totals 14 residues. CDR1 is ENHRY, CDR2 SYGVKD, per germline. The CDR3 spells CAISDRDSNSPLHF. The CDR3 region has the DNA TGTGCCATCAGTGACCGGGACAGCAATTCACCCCTCCACTTT.

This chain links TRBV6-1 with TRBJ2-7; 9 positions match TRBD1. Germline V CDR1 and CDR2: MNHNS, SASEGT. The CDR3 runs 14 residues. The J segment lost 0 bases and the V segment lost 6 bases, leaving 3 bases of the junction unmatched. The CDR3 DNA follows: TGTGCCAGCAGGGGGACAGGGCTCTCCTACGAGCAGTACTTC. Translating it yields CASRGTGLSYEQYF.

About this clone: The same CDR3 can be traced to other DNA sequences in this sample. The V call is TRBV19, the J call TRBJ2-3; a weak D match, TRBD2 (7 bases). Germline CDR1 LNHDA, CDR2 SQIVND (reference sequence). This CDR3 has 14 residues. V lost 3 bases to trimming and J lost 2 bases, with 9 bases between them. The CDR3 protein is CASSIRGATDTQYF. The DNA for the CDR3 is TGTGCCAGTAGTATTCGGGGGGCCACAGATACGCAGTATTTT.

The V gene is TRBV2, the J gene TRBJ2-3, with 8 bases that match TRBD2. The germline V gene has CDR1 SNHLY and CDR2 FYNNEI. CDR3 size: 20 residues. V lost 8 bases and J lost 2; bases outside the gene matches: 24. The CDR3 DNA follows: TGTGCCAGCGGATTAGGGGGTGAGCGGGGGCCTTCAACAAACACAGATACGCAGTATTTT. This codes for CASGLGGERGPSTNTDTQYF.

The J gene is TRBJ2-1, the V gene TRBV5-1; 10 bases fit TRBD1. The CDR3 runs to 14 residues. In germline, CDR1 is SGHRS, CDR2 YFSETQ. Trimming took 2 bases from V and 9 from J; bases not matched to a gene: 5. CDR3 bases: TGCGCCAGCAGCTTCTTGACAGGGGGCGGTGAGCAGTTCTTC. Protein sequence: CASSFLTGGGEQFF.

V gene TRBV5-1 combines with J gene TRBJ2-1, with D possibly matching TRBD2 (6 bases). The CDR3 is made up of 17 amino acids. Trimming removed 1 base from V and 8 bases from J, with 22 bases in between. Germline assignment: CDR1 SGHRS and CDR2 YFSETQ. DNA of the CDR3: TGCGCCAGCAGCTTGCAGGCCCGGGTTAGCGGAGGGGATGAGCAGTTCTTC. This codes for CASSLQARVSGGDEQFF.

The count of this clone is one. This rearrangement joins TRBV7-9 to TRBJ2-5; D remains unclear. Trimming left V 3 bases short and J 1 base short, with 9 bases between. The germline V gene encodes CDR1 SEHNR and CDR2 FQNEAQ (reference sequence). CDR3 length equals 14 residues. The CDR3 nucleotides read TGTGCCAGCAGCTTCGACCTCACCCAAGAGACCCAGTACTTC. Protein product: CASSFDLTQETQYF.

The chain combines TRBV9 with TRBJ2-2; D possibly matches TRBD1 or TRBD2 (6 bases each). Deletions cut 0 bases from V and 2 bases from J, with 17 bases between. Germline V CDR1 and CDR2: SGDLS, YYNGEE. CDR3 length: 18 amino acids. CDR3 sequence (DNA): TGTGCCAGCAGCGTAGCGTCCCCTGCGGGACATAACACCGGGGAGCTGTTTTTT. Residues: CASSVASPAGHNTGELFF. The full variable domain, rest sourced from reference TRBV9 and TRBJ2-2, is DSGVTQTPKHLITATGQRVTLRCSPRSGDLSVYWYQQSLDQGLQFLIQYYNGEERAKGNILERFSAQQFPDLHSELNLSSLELGDSALYFCASSVASPAGHNTGELFFGEGSRLTVL.

CDR3 residues: CASKGRRGATNEKLFF. CDR3 bases: TGTGCCAGCAAGGGAAGGCGGGGGGCAACTAATGAAAAACTGTTTTTT. The rearrangement joins TRBV28 to TRBJ1-4; tentatively, D is TRBD1 (5 bases). This CDR3 has 16 residues. The germline V and J ends were trimmed by 7 bases and 0 bases, with 15 bases remaining between them. CDR1 is MDHEN and CDR2 is SYDVKM in the germline V gene.

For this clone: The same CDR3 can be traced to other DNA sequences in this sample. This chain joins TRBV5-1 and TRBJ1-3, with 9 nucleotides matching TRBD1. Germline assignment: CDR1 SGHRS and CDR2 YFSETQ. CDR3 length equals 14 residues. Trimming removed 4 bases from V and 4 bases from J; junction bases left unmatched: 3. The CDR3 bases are TGCGCCAGCAGCCAGGGACAGGGAGGAAACACCATATATTTT. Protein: CASSQGQGGNTIYF.

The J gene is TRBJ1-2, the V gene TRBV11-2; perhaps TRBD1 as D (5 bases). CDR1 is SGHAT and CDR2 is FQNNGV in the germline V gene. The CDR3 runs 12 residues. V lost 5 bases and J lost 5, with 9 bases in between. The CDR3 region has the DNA TGTGCCAGCAGCCCCGACAGTTATGGCTACACCTTC. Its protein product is CASSPDSYGYTF. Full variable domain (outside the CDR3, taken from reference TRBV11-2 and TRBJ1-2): EAGVAQSPRYKIIEKRQSVAFWCNPISGHATLYWYQQILGQGPKLLIQFQNNGVVDDSQLPKDRFSAERLKGVDSTLKIQPAKLEDSAVYLCASSPDSYGYTFGSGTRLTVV.

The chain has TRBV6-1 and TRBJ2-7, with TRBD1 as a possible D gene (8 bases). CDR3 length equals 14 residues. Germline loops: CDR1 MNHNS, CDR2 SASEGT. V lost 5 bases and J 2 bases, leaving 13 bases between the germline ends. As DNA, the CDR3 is TGTGCCAGCAGTACAGGGGGGGTGACCTACGAGCAGTACTTC. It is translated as CASSTGGVTYEQYF.

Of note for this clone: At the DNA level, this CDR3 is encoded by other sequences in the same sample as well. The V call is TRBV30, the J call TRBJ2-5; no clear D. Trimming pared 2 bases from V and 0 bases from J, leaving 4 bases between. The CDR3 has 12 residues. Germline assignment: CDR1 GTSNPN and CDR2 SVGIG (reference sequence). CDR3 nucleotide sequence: TGTGCCTGGAGTCAGGACCAAGAGACCCAGTACTTC. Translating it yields CAWSQDQETQYF.

As DNA, the CDR3 is TGCGCCAGCAGCTTGGGTGCCACAGGCGCTGAAGCTTTCTTT. As protein: CASSLGATGAEAFF. This chain connects TRBV5-1 to TRBJ1-1; TRBD1 is a possible D gene (5 bases). The CDR3 sequence is 14 residues long. In germline, CDR1 is SGHRS, CDR2 YFSETQ. Trimming took 0 bases from V and 6 from J, leaving 12 bases between them.

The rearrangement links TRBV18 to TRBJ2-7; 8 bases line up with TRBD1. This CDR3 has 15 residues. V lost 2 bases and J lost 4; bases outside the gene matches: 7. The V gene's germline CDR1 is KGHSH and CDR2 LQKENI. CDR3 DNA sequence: TGTGCCAGCTCACCAGGGGGACAGGTGAGGTACGAGCAGTACTTC. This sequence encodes CASSPGGQVRYEQYF. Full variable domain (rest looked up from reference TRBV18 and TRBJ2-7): NAGVMQNPRHLVRRRGQEARLRCSPMKGHSHVYWYRQLPEEGLKFMVYLQKENIIDESGMPKERFSAEFPKEGPSILRIQQVVRGDSAAYFCASSPGGQVRYEQYFGPGTRLTVT.

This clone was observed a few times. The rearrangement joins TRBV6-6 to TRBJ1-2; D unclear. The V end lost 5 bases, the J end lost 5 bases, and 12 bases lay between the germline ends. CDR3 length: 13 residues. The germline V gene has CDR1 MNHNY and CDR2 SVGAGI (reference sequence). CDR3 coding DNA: TGTGCCAGCAGTATCGGGGATCCATATGGCTACACCTTC. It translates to CASSIGDPYGYTF.